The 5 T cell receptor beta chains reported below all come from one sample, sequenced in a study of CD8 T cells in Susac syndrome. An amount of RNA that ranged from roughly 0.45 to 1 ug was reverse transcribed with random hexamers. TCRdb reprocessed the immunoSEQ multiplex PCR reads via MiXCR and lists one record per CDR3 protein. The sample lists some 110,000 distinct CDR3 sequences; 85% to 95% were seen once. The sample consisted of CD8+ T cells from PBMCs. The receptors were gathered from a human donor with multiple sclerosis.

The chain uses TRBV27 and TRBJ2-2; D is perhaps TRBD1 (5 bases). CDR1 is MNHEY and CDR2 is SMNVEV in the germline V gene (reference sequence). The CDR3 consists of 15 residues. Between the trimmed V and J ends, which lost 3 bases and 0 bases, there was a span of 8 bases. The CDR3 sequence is CASSFRAPNTGELFF. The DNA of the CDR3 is TGTGCCAGCAGTTTCAGGGCCCCGAACACCGGGGAGCTGTTTTTT.

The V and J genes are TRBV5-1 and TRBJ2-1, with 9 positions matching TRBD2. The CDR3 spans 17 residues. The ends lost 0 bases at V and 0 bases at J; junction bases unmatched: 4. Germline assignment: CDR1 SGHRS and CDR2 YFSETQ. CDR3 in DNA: TGCGCCAGCAGCTTGGATGGTAGCGGGAGCTCCTACAATGAGCAGTTCTTC. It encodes CASSLDGSGSSYNEQFF.

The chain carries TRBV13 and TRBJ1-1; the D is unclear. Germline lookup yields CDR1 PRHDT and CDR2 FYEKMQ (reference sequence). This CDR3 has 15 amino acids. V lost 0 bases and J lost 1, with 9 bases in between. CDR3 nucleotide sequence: TGTGCCAGCAGCTTAGGCCCCTCTGGGAACACTGAAGCTTTCTTT. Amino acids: CASSLGPSGNTEAFF.

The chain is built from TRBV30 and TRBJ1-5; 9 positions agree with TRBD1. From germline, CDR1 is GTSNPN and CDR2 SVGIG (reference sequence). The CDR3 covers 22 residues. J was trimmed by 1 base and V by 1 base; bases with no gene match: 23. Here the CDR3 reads CAWSAPDRHRDRELASNQPQHF. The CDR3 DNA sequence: TGTGCCTGGAGTGCCCCCGATCGACACCGGGACAGGGAATTGGCGAGCAATCAGCCCCAGCATTTT. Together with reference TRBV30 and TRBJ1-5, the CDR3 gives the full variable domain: SQTIHQWPATLVQPVGSPLSLECTVEGTSNPNLYWYRQAAGRGLQLLFYSVGIGQISSEVPQNLSASRPQDRQFILSSKKLLLSDSGFYLCAWSAPDRHRDRELASNQPQHFGDGTRLSIL.

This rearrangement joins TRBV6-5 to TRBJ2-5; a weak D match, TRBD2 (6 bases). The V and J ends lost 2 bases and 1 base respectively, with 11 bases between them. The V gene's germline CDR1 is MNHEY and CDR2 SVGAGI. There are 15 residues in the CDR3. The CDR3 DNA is TGTGCCAGCAGTTACGAAGCGGGTTTCCAAGAGACCCAGTACTTC. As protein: CASSYEAGFQETQYF.